This TCR beta chain stems from a study of cytomegalovirus exposure and HLA in healthy donors. Whole-study findings and limits: Reportedly, diagnosis of cytomegalovirus status by the classifier showed high specificity and sensitivity.

Of note for this clone: No antigen is known for it.

Clones were sequenced by immunoSEQ multiplex PCR, and TCRdb holds only the in-frame ones, with some missing. The data contain 250,000 to 350,000 clones, around 90% of them singletons. Germline V lookup: CDR1 KGHSH, CDR2 LQKENI. This CDR3 is built from 16 residues. V dropped 0 bases and J dropped 1 base, with 12 bases sitting between them. The chain employs TRBV18 and TRBJ2-5, with D possibly TRBD2 on 5 matching bases. Sequencing was performed on PBMCs. This TCR was recovered from a man between 25 and 39 years old in good health and CMV-seronegative. CDR3 in DNA: TGTGCCAGCTCACCACCCAGCGGAGACCCCCAAGAGACCCAGTACTTC. The encoded protein is CASSPPSGDPQETQYF.